One and the same sample provided the 15 T cell receptor beta chains below, sequenced in a study of shared clonotypes between healthy human individuals. The naive CD8 population came from CD45RO-negative cells selected for CCR7, without terminally differentiated effector memory CD45RA+ cells. The assay was immunoSEQ multiplex PCR, and TCRdb's table has in-frame clones only and misses some. Of around 2,100,000 clones listed, around 96% are singletons. The specimen sequenced was naive CD8+ T cells sorted from blood. Source of these receptors: a young man in good health.

The chain employs TRBV11-2 and TRBJ2-2; the match to TRBD2 covers 8 bases. Germline V gene data show CDR1 as SGHAT and CDR2 as FQNNGV. V was pared by 1 base and J by 3 bases, with 7 bases of the junction left unmatched. The CDR3 length is 17 residues. CDR3 nucleotides: TGTGCCAGCAGCTTAGTATGGCGGGGGGCCTACACCGGGGAGCTGTTTTTT. Translating gives CASSLVWRGAYTGELFF.

This chain connects TRBV4-1 to TRBJ2-3; D possibly matches TRBD1 or TRBD2 (5 bases each). V shed 6 bases and J shed 0 bases, with 7 bases lying between them. CDR1 and CDR2 (germline): MGHRA, YSYEKL. The length of the CDR3 is 13 residues. The DNA for the CDR3 is TGCGCCAGCAGTTGGGGGAGCACAGATACGCAGTATTTT. Translated: CASSWGSTDTQYF.

J is TRBJ2-1 and V is TRBV2, with D perhaps matching TRBD2 (6 bases). Germline lookup yields CDR1 SNHLY and CDR2 FYNNEI. The CDR3 length is 11 residues. Trimming removed 8 bases from V and 12 bases from J, with 14 bases in between. The CDR3 reads CASSEGGGQFF. The CDR3 DNA follows: TGTGCCAGCTCGGAGGGTGGCGGGCAGTTCTTC.

A remark on this clone: Distinct nucleotide sequences in the sample also encode this CDR3. This chain uses TRBV30 with TRBJ1-5, with D possibly TRBD1 on 6 matching bases. The CDR3 contains 14 residues. From germline, CDR1 is GTSNPN and CDR2 SVGIG (reference sequence). V shed 3 bases and J shed 3 bases, with 12 bases lying between them. The CDR3 DNA sequence: TGTGCCTGGAGCGAGGGGGTTTCCAATCAGCCCCAGCATTTT. As protein: CAWSEGVSNQPQHF.

This clone came up once. The chain recombines TRBV10-3 with TRBJ2-3; D uncertain. CDR3 size: 16 residues. The V end lost 0 bases, the J end lost 2 bases, and 12 bases lay between the germline ends. The germline gives CDR1 ENHRY, CDR2 SYGVKD. CDR3: CAISESWGKHTDTQYF. The CDR3 coding sequence is TGTGCCATCAGTGAGTCTTGGGGAAAACACACAGATACGCAGTATTTT.

For this clone: A junction end diverges from the germline sequence, so it may reflect a read error. The CDR3 nucleotides read TGTGCCAGCACCTTAGGGCCGGGAGGGCCGGTCTTC. Its protein product is CASTLGPGGPVF. This chain joins TRBV7-9 and TRBJ2-1; TRBD2 matches at 8 bases. The CDR3 is 12 amino acids. The germline V gene encodes CDR1 SEHNR and CDR2 FQNEAQ (reference sequence).

This clone occurred once. This chain uses TRBV2 with TRBJ2-7; TRBD1 agrees at 11 bases. The CDR3 consists of 14 residues. The V gene's germline CDR1 is SNHLY and CDR2 FYNNEI. Trimming at V came to 5 bases and at J to 4 bases, leaving 4 bases not matched to a gene. The CDR3 region has the DNA TGTGCCAGCAGTTGGGACAGGGGGAAATACGAGCAGTACTTC. Amino acids: CASSWDRGKYEQYF.

The chain uses TRBV4-3 and TRBJ2-2; maybe TRBD2 (5 bases). The CDR3 sequence is 16 residues long. The V end lost 4 bases, the J end lost 6 bases, and 18 bases lay between the germline ends. CDR1 and CDR2 from the germline V gene are LGHNA and YSLEER. The CDR3 protein is CASSPTFAGGSGELFF. DNA of the CDR3: TGCGCCAGCAGCCCGACTTTTGCGGGCGGGTCCGGGGAGCTGTTTTTT.

As concerns this clone: The same CDR3 can be traced to other DNA sequences in this sample. The chain combines TRBV9 with TRBJ2-1, with 11 bases fitting TRBD2. Trimming took 0 bases from V and 8 from J; bases not matched to a gene: 4. The germline gives CDR1 SGDLS, CDR2 YYNGEE. The CDR3 totals 15 residues. CDR3 coding DNA: TGTGCCAGCAGCGTAGGACTAGCGGGAATCCATGAGCAGTTCTTC. It translates to CASSVGLAGIHEQFF.

The sample holds a few counts of this clone. The V gene is TRBV19, the J gene TRBJ1-3; D remains unclear. The CDR3 sequence is 15 residues long. The germline V gene encodes CDR1 LNHDA and CDR2 SQIVND (reference sequence). Trimming removed 2 bases from V and 0 bases from J, with 8 bases in between. CDR3 amino acids: CASSITDYSGNTIYF. DNA for the CDR3: TGTGCCAGTAGTATAACCGATTACTCTGGAAACACCATATATTTT.

This chain uses TRBV5-1 with TRBJ1-1; 10 bases match TRBD1. Germline V gene lookup returns CDR1 SGHRS and CDR2 YFSETQ. CDR3 length: 15 amino acids. Trimming at V came to 7 bases and at J to 6 bases, leaving 12 bases not matched to a gene. CDR3 sequence reads: CASQLGGQGISEAFF. Written as DNA, the CDR3 is TGCGCCAGCCAACTGGGGGGACAGGGGATCTCTGAAGCTTTCTTT.

J is TRBJ2-2 and V is TRBV4-1, with 9 bases matching TRBD1. The germline V gene has CDR1 MGHRA and CDR2 YSYEKL. V was pared by 2 bases and J by 2 bases, with 12 bases of the junction left unmatched. The CDR3 loop spans 19 amino acids. Written as DNA, the CDR3 is TGCGCCAGCAGCCAAACCTCTCCCGGGACAGGGCCTAACACCGGGGAGCTGTTTTTT. Amino acid sequence: CASSQTSPGTGPNTGELFF.

This clone occurred once. The rearrangement joins TRBV15 to TRBJ2-7; TRBD1 aligns across 8 bases. Germline V gene lookup returns CDR1 LNHNV and CDR2 YYDKDF (reference sequence). CDR3 length equals 16 residues. With V trimmed by 2 bases and J by 6 bases, 12 bases remained unmatched. CDR3 protein: CATSRSPGQGPLEQYF. In DNA form, the CDR3 reads TGTGCCACCAGCAGATCTCCCGGACAGGGACCCCTCGAGCAGTACTTC.

With regard to this clone: The sample carries other DNA sequences with the same CDR3. The chain carries TRBV29-1 and TRBJ2-7; perhaps TRBD1 as D (6 bases). The CDR3 runs to 13 residues. V was cut by 5 bases and J by 1 base, with 12 bases left in between. Germline V gene sequence: CDR1 SQVTM, CDR2 ANQGSEA. The DNA of the CDR3 is TGCAGCGTTCGAACAGGGAGTTCCTACGAGCAGTACTTC. Its protein is CSVRTGSSYEQYF.

The rearrangement uses TRBV29-1 and TRBJ2-5; TRBD2 might be the D (6 bases). This CDR3 comprises 14 residues. Germline V gene sequence: CDR1 SQVTM, CDR2 ANQGSEA. Trimming took off 8 bases at V and 3 bases at J, with 19 bases between the two ends. CDR3 DNA: TGCAGCTCGGACTCTAGCGTGGAGGAAGAGACCCAGTACTTC. It is translated as CSSDSSVEEETQYF.